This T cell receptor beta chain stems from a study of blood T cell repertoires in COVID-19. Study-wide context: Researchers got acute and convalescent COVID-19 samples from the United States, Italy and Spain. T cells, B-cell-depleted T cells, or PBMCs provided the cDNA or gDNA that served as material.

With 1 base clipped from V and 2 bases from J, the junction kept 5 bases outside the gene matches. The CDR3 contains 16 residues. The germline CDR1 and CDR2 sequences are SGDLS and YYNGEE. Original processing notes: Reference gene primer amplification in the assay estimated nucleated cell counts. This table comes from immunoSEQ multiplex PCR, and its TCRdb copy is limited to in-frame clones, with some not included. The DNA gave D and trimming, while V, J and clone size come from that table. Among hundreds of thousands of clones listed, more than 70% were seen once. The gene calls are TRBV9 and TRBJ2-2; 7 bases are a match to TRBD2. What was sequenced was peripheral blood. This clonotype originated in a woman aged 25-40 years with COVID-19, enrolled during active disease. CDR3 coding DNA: TGTGCCAGCAGCGTACGTCTAGCGGCTAACACCGGGGAGCTGTTTTTT. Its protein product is CASSVRLAANTGELFF.